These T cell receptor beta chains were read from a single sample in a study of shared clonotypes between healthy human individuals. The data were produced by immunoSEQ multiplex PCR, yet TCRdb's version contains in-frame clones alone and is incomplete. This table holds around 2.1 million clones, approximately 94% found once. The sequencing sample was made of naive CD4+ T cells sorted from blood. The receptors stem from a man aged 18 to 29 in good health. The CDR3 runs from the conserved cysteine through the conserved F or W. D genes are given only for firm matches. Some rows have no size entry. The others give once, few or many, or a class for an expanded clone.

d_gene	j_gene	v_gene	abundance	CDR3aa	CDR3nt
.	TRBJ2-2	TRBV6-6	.	CASRESAGELFF	TGTGCCAGCAGGGAGAGTGCCGGGGAGCTGTTTTTT
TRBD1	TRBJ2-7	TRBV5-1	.	CASSLGRTGLNEQYF	TGCGCCAGCAGCTTGGGTCGGACAGGCTTAAACGAGCAGTACTTC
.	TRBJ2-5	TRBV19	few	CASTQGRAVSGETQYF	TGTGCCAGTACACAGGGTCGAGCGGTATCCGGTGAGACCCAGTACTTC
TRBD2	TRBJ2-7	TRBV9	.	CASSFTSGSYEQYF	TGTGCCAGCAGCTTCACTAGCGGGAGCTACGAGCAGTACTTC
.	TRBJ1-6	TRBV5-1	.	CASSLELGSSYNSPLHF	TGCGCCAGCAGCTTGGAATTGGGGAGCTCCTATAATTCACCCCTCCACTTT
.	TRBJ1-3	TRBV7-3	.	CASSLTGTGNTIYF	TGTGCCAGCAGCTTAACAGGGACTGGAAACACCATATATTTT
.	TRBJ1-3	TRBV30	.	CAWDRTAGGNTIYF	TGTGCCTGGGACCGGACAGCGGGGGGAAACACCATATATTTT
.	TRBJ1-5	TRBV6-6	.	CATGPDPNGNQPQHF	TGTGCCACTGGCCCAGACCCAAACGGCAATCAGCCCCAGCATTTT
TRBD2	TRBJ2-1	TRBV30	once	CASLLAGGFNEQFF	TGTGCCTCTCTCCTAGCGGGGGGCTTTAATGAGCAGTTCTTC
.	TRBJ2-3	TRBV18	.	CASSPPSKLNTQYF	TGTGCCAGCTCACCACCTTCGAAGCTGAATACGCAGTATTTT
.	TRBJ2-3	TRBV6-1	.	CASRGTGLDTQYF	TGTGCCAGCAGGGGAACAGGGCTGGATACGCAGTATTTT
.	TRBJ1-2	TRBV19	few	CATSTGINYGYTF	TGTGCCACTTCGACAGGAATAAACTATGGCTACACCTTC
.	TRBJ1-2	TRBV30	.	CAWSDSTYGYTF	TGTGCCTGGAGTGACAGTACCTATGGCTACACCTTC
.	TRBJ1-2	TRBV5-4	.	CASSSPNQEYGYTF	TGTGCCAGCTCGTCACCAAACCAAGAATATGGCTACACCTTC
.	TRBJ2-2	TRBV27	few	CASGRTGELFF	TGTGCCAGCGGACGGACCGGGGAGCTGTTTTTT
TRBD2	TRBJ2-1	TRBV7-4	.	CASSQGLAGSYNEQFF	TGTGCCAGCAGCCAAGGACTAGCGGGATCCTACAATGAGCAGTTCTTC
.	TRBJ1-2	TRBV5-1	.	CASSFRGGTASFYGYTF	TGCGCCAGCAGCTTTCGCGGGGGGACGGCATCATTCTATGGCTACACCTTC
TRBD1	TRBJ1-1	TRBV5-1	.	CASSLTGDSLGNTEAFF	TGCGCCAGCAGCCTGACAGGGGACAGCCTGGGGAACACTGAAGCTTTCTTT
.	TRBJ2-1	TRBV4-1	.	CASSQRGRGGSYNEQFF	TGCGCCAGCAGCCAACGAGGACGGGGAGGCTCCTACAATGAGCAGTTCTTC
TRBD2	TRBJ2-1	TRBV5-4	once	CASSGGGLAGLSSYNEQFF	TGTGCCAGCAGTGGAGGCGGACTAGCGGGACTGAGCTCCTACAATGAGCAGTTCTTC
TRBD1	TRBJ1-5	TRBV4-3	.	CASSPSGQGNQPQHF	TGCGCCAGCAGCCCTTCCGGACAGGGGAATCAGCCCCAGCATTTT
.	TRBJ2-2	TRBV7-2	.	CASSPGQASGGELFF	TGTGCCAGCAGCCCCGGGCAGGCTTCGGGCGGGGAGCTGTTTTTT
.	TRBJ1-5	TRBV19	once	CASSGSNQPQHF	TGTGCCAGTAGTGGGAGCAATCAGCCCCAGCATTTT
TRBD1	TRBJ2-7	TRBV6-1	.	CASSGTGQGGEQYF	TGTGCCAGCAGCGGAACAGGACAGGGCGGCGAGCAGTACTTC
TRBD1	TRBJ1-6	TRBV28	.	CASSFLDREYSPLHF	TGTGCCAGCAGTTTCCTCGACAGGGAGTATTCACCCCTCCACTTT
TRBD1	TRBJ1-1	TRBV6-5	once	CASRGTGGANTEAFF	TGTGCCAGCCGAGGGACAGGGGGCGCGAACACTGAAGCTTTCTTT
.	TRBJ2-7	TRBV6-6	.	CASSYRQSSYEQYF	TGTGCCAGCAGTTACCGTCAGAGCTCCTACGAGCAGTACTTC
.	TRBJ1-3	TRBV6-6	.	CASSYSGKSSGNTIYF	TGTGCCAGCAGTTACTCGGGGAAGAGCTCTGGAAACACCATATATTTT
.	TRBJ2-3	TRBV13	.	CASSPRDTQYF	TGTGCCAGCAGCCCTAGAGATACGCAGTATTTT
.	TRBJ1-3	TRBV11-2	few	CASSLTGFGNTIYF	TGTGCCAGCAGCTTAACAGGGTTTGGAAACACCATATATTTT
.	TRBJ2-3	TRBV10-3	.	CAISGDGGAQYF	TGTGCCATCAGTGGGGACGGGGGAGCGCAGTATTTT
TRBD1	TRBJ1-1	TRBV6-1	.	CASSDQGGTEAFF	TGTGCCAGCAGTGACCAGGGGGGCACTGAAGCTTTCTTT
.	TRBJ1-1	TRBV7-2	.	CASSLGAATEAFF	TGTGCCAGCAGCTTGGGGGCGGCTACTGAAGCTTTCTTT
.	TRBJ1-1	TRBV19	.	CASSMRPAGTEAFF	TGTGCCAGTAGTATGCGGCCGGCCGGCACTGAAGCTTTCTTT
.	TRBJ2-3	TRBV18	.	CASSPQYGAGDTQYF	TGTGCCAGCTCACCACAATACGGGGCAGGGGATACGCAGTATTTT
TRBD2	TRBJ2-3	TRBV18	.	CASSPRLQREGQADTQYF	TGTGCCAGCTCACCGCGATTACAGCGGGAGGGCCAGGCAGATACGCAGTATTTT
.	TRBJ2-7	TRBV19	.	CASSMSGGYEQYF	TGTGCCAGTAGTATGTCCGGGGGCTACGAGCAGTACTTC
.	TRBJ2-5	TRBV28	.	CASSLSVETQYF	TGTGCCAGCAGTTTGTCAGTGGAGACCCAGTACTTC
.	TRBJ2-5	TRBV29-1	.	CSAYRDTQETQYF	TGCAGCGCCTACCGGGACACCCAAGAGACCCAGTACTTC
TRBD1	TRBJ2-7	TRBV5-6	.	CASSPFDRETYEQYF	TGTGCCAGCAGCCCATTTGACAGGGAAACCTACGAGCAGTACTTC
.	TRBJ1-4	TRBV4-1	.	CASSRRGANEKLFF	TGCGCCAGCAGCCGCAGGGGCGCTAATGAAAAACTGTTTTTT
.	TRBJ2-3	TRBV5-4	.	CASSLDPTNSDTQYF	TGTGCCAGCAGCTTAGACCCGACTAATTCAGATACGCAGTATTTT
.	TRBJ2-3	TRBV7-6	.	CASSLISGTLRGDTQYF	TGTGCCAGCAGCTTAATCTCTGGAACTCTGAGGGGCGATACGCAGTATTTT
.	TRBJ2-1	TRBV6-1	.	CASSELGSNEQFF	TGTGCCAGCAGTGAATTAGGGTCCAATGAGCAGTTCTTC
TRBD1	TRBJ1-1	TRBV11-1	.	CASSFDRAVGEAFF	TGTGCCAGCAGCTTTGACAGGGCGGTCGGTGAAGCTTTCTTT
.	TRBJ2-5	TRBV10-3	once	CAISEGQRETQYF	TGTGCCATCAGTGAGGGTCAGAGGGAGACCCAGTACTTC
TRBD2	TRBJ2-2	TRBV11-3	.	CASSLVAGVTGELFF	TGTGCCAGCAGCTTAGTTGCGGGAGTCACCGGGGAGCTGTTTTTT
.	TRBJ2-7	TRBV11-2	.	CASSSNREIYEQYF	TGTGCCAGCAGCTCAAACAGGGAAATCTACGAGCAGTACTTC
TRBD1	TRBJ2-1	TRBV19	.	CASSIQGQGYNEQFF	TGTGCCAGTAGTATACAAGGACAGGGTTACAATGAGCAGTTCTTC
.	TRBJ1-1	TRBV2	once	CASSEGSMNTEAFF	TGTGCCAGCAGTGAAGGGTCGATGAACACTGAAGCTTTCTTT
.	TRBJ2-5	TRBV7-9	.	CASSLVGGGETQYF	TGTGCCAGCAGCTTGGTCGGGGGTGGGGAGACCCAGTACTTC
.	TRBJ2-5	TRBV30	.	CAWSSNMGGAETQYF	TGTGCCTGGAGTTCAAACATGGGGGGTGCGGAGACCCAGTACTTC
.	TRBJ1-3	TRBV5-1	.	CASSLNGISGNTIYF	TGCGCCAGCAGCTTGAATGGGATCTCTGGAAACACCATATATTTT
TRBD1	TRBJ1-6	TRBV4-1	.	CASSHPDRGNSPLHF	TGCGCCAGCAGCCACCCGGACAGGGGAAACTCACCCCTCCACTTT
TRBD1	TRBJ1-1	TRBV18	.	CASSPLTGGQNTEAFF	TGTGCCAGCTCACCTTTGACAGGGGGACAGAACACTGAAGCTTTCTTT
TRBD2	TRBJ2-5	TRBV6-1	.	CASSEEGGAGTQYF	TGTGCCAGCAGTGAAGAGGGAGGGGCCGGGACCCAGTACTTC
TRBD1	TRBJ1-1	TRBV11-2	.	CASNRGGGGLNTEAFF	TGTGCCAGCAACAGGGGGGGAGGTGGGTTGAACACTGAAGCTTTCTTT